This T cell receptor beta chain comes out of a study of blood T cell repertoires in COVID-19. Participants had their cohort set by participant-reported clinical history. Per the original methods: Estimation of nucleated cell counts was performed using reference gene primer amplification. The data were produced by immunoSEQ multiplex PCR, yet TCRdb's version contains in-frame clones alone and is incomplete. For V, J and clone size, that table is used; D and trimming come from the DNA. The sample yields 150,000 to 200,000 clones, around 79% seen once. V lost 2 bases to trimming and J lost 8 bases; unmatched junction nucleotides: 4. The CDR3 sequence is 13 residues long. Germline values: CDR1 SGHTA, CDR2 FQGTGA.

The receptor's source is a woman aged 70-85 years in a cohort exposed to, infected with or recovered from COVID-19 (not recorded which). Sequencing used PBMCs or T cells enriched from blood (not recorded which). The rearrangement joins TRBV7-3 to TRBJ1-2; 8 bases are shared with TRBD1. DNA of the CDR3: TGTGCCAGCAGCTTACCGACAGGGGAGGGCTACACCTTC. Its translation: CASSLPTGEGYTF.